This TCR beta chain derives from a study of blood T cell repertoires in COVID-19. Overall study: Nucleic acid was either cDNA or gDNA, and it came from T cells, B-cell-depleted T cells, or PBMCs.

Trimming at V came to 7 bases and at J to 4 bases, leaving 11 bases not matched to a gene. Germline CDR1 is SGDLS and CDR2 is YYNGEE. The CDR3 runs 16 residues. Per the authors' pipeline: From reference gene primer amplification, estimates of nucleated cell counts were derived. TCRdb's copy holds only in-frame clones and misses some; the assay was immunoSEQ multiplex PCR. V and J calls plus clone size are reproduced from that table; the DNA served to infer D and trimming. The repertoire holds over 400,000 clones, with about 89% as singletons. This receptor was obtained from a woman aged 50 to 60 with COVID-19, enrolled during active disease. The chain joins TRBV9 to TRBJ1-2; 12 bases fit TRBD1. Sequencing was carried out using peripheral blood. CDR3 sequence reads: CASARDRGPVGYGYTF. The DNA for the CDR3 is TGTGCCAGCGCCCGGGACAGGGGGCCTGTGGGCTATGGCTACACCTTC.